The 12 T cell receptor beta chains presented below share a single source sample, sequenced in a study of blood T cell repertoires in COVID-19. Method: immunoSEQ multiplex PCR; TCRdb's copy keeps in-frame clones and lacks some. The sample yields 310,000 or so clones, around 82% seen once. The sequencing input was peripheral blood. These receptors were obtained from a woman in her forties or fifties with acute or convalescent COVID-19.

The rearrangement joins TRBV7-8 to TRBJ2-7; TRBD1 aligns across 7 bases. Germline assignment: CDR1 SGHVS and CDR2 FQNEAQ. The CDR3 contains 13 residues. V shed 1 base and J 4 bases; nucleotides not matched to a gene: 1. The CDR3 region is CASSLEDRYEQYF. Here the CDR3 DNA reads TGTGCCAGCAGCTTAGAGGACAGGTACGAGCAGTACTTC.

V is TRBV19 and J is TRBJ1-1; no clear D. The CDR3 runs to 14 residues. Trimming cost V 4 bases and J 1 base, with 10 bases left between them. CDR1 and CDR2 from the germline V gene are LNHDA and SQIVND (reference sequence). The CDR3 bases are TGTGCCAGTAGTAATGGTCGGAGGAACACTGAAGCTTTCTTT. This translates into CASSNGRRNTEAFF.

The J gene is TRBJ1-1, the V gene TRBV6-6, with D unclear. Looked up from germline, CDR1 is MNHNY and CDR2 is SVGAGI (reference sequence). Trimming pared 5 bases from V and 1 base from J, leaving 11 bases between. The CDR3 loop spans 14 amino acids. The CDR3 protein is CASSPYGENTEAFF. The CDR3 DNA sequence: TGTGCCAGCAGTCCCTACGGGGAGAACACTGAAGCTTTCTTT.

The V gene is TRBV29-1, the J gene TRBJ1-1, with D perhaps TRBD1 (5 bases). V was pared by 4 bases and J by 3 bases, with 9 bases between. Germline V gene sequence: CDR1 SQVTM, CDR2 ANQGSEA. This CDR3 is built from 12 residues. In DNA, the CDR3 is TGCAGCGTTGGACAGCTACACACTGAAGCTTTCTTT. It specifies CSVGQLHTEAFF.

Written as DNA, the CDR3 is TGCGCCAGCAGTGCCAGGATTAGCAATCAGCCCCAGCATTTT. Amino acid sequence: CASSARISNQPQHF. The chain has TRBV10-2 and TRBJ1-5; unclear D gene. CDR3 size: 14 residues. CDR1 WSHSY and CDR2 SAAADI come from the germline V gene. V dropped 4 bases and J dropped 0 bases, with 7 bases sitting between them.

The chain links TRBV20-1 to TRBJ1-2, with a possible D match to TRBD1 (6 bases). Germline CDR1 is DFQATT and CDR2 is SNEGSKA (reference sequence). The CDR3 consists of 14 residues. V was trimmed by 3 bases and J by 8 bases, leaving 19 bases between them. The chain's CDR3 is CSASSGASPKGYTF. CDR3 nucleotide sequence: TGCAGTGCTAGTTCAGGGGCGAGTCCGAAAGGCTACACCTTC.

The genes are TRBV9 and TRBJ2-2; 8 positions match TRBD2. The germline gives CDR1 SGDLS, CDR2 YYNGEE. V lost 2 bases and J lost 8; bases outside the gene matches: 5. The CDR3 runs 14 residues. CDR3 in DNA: TGTGCCAGCAGCGTCGGAACGGGAGGGGGGGAGCTGTTTTTT. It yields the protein CASSVGTGGGELFF. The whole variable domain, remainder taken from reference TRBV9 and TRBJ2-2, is DSGVTQTPKHLITATGQRVTLRCSPRSGDLSVYWYQQSLDQGLQFLIQYYNGEERAKGNILERFSAQQFPDLHSELNLSSLELGDSALYFCASSVGTGGGELFFGEGSRLTVL.

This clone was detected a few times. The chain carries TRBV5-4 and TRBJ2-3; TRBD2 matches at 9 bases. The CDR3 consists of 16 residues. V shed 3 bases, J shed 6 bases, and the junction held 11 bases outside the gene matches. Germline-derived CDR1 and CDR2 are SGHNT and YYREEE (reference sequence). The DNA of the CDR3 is TGTGCCAGCAGCTCGATGACTAGCGGCCGAGCGGATACGCAGTATTTT. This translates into CASSSMTSGRADTQYF.

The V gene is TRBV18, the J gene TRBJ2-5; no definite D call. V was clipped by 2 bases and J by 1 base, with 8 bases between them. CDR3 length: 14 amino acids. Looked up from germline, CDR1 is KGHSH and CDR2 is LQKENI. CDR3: CASSPNNPQETQYF. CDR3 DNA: TGTGCCAGCTCACCAAACAACCCCCAAGAGACCCAGTACTTC.

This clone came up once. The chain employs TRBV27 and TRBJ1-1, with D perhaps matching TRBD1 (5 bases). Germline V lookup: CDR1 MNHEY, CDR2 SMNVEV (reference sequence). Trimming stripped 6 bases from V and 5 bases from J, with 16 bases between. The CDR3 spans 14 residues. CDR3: CASSHRRGETEAFF. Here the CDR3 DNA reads TGTGCCAGCAGCCATAGACGGGGGGAGACTGAAGCTTTCTTT.

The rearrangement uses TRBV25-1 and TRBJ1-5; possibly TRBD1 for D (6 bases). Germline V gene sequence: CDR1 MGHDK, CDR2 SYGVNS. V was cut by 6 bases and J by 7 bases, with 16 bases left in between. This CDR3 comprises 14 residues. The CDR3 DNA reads TGTGCCAGCAGGGGGGCAGGGGTTGAACAGCCCCAGCATTTT. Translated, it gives CASRGAGVEQPQHF. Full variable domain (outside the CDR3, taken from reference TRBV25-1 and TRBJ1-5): EADIYQTPRYLVIGTGKKITLECSQTMGHDKMYWYQQDPGMELHLIHYSYGVNSTEKGDLSSESTVSRIRTEHFPLTLESARPSHTSQYLCASRGAGVEQPQHFGDGTRLSIL.

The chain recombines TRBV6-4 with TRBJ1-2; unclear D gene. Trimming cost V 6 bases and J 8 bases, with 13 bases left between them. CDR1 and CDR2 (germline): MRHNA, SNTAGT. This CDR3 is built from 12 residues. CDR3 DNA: TGTGCCAGCAGCCGTGATGGAGAGGGCTACACCTTC. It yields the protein CASSRDGEGYTF.